The 29 T cell receptor beta chains reported below all come from one sample, sequenced in a study of cytomegalovirus exposure and HLA in healthy donors. Both 60 Vbeta primers and 13 Jbeta primers went into the PCR. Sequencing was performed with immunoSEQ multiplex PCR; in TCRdb, only in-frame clones are kept and a portion is missing. The repertoire has fewer than 200,000 clones, 75% of them found once; the top ten carry just under 5%. Specimen: PBMCs. These receptors all stem from a male donor in good health and CMV-seronegative.

The CDR3 nucleotides are TGTGCCACCAGCAGGGGGGGGCAGGCCCCCGTCCAGTACTTC. As protein: CATSRGGQAPVQYF. V gene TRBV15 combines with J gene TRBJ2-5, with D perhaps matching TRBD2 (7 bases). There are 14 residues in the CDR3. Germline lookup yields CDR1 LNHNV and CDR2 YYDKDF (reference sequence). The V and J ends lost 3 bases and 10 bases respectively, with 18 bases between them.

The chain links TRBV2 to TRBJ2-7, with TRBD2 identical over 8 bases. The V gene's germline CDR1 is SNHLY and CDR2 FYNNEI. The trim removed 5 bases at V and 0 bases at J, leaving 6 bases unmatched. The length of the CDR3 is 15 residues. The CDR3, as DNA: TGTGCCAGCAGTTCTGAGGGGACTAGCTCCTACGAGCAGTACTTC. This gives the protein CASSSEGTSSYEQYF. Full variable domain (remainder filled in from reference TRBV2 and TRBJ2-7): EPEVTQTPSHQVTQMGQEVILRCVPISNHLYFYWYRQILGQKVEFLVSFYNNEISEKSEIFDDQFSVERPDGSNFTLKIRSTKLEDSAMYFCASSSEGTSSYEQYFGPGTRLTVT.

The chain couples TRBV7-9 to TRBJ1-1, with 10 bases fitting TRBD1. The CDR3 extends over 12 amino acids. The trim removed 6 bases at V and 8 bases at J, leaving 3 bases unmatched. Germline CDR1 and CDR2: SEHNR and FQNEAQ (reference sequence). In nucleotides, the CDR3 is TGTGCCAGCAGGACAGGGGGCGGGGAAGCTTTCTTT. Translation gives CASRTGGGEAFF.

V is TRBV5-6 and J is TRBJ2-5; TRBD1 might be the D (5 bases). This CDR3 region has 15 residues. Germline V lookup: CDR1 SGHDT, CDR2 YYEEEE. V lost 4 bases and J lost 10, with 23 bases in between. The DNA for the CDR3 is TGTGCCAGCAGCGCCTGGCACGGTACTTACAGGAACCAGTACTTC. Translation gives CASSAWHGTYRNQYF.

The rearrangement joins TRBV19 to TRBJ1-2; TRBD1 agrees at 7 bases. The CDR3 length is 13 residues. Losses at the gene ends were 5 bases for V and 4 bases for J; bases not matched to a gene: 4. Germline-derived CDR1 and CDR2 are LNHDA and SQIVND (reference sequence). Written as DNA, the CDR3 is TGTGCCAGTAGTGACAGGGTAGCCTATGGCTACACCTTC. It translates to CASSDRVAYGYTF.

The chain is built from TRBV18 and TRBJ1-6, with D possibly being TRBD1 (6 bases). This CDR3 region has 14 residues. CDR1 and CDR2 from the germline V gene are KGHSH and LQKENI. V was trimmed by 1 base and J by 7 bases, leaving 8 bases between them. The CDR3 sequence is CASSPRQDNSPLHF. CDR3 bases: TGTGCCAGCTCACCACGACAGGACAATTCACCCCTCCACTTT.

The chain carries TRBV5-4 and TRBJ2-3, with TRBD1 as a possible D gene (6 bases). The CDR3 consists of 15 residues. Germline V gene data show CDR1 as SGHNT and CDR2 as YYREEE (reference sequence). The ends were cut back, 3 bases at V and 1 base at J, with 12 bases in the middle. The CDR3 loop is CASSSKYRGTDTQYF. The CDR3 DNA is TGTGCCAGCAGCTCGAAATACAGGGGCACAGATACGCAGTATTTT.

The V call is TRBV28, the J call TRBJ1-5; unclear D gene. With 7 bases removed from V and 6 bases from J, the gap between germline ends came to 10 bases. This CDR3 region has 12 residues. In germline, CDR1 is MDHEN, CDR2 SYDVKM. The CDR3 DNA sequence: TGTGCCAGCAACGAGCTCTTTCAGCCCCAGCATTTT. Its protein is CASNELFQPQHF.

This clone was observed a handful of times. An end of the junction does not agree with germline; a read error may underlie this. This chain links TRBV7-6 with TRBJ2-5; TRBD2 aligns across 8 bases. Germline loops: CDR1 SGHVS, CDR2 FNYEAQ. The CDR3 runs to 11 residues. In DNA, the CDR3 is TGTGCCACCAGCGGGGGCCCAACCCAGTACTTC. It specifies CATSGGPTQYF.

V usage is TRBV18 and J usage is TRBJ2-3, with 7 bases matching TRBD2. The CDR3 is made up of 15 amino acids. With V trimmed by 1 base and J by 4 bases, 5 bases remained unmatched. Germline V gene lookup returns CDR1 KGHSH and CDR2 LQKENI. In DNA, the CDR3 is TGTGCCAGCTCACCACAGACTCGGGAGGCAGATACGCAGTATTTT. It translates to CASSPQTREADTQYF.

This clone has only a few counts. The J gene is TRBJ1-1, the V gene TRBV2; D gene ambiguous. With 3 bases removed from V and 0 bases from J, the gap between germline ends came to 5 bases. This CDR3 region has 13 residues. Germline V CDR1 and CDR2: SNHLY, FYNNEI. CDR3 nucleotide sequence: TGTGCCAGCAGTGAGACACTGAACACTGAAGCTTTCTTT. Amino acid sequence: CASSETLNTEAFF.

The chain employs TRBV5-1 and TRBJ1-2, with D hard to call. The CDR3 runs 15 residues. CDR1 is SGHRS and CDR2 is YFSETQ in the germline V gene. The V and J ends lost 4 bases and 4 bases respectively, with 17 bases between them. The CDR3 DNA is TGCGCCAGCAGCCTAGCCATAAAGGCGGGCTATGGCTACACCTTC. Protein product: CASSLAIKAGYGYTF.

V and J are TRBV7-9 and TRBJ2-7; possible D gene TRBD2, 6 bases. The germline V and J ends were trimmed by 2 bases and 6 bases, with 8 bases remaining between them. The length of the CDR3 is 12 residues. The germline V gene has CDR1 SEHNR and CDR2 FQNEAQ (reference sequence). The CDR3 reads CASSLMGGEQYF. DNA of the CDR3: TGTGCCAGCAGCTTAATGGGGGGCGAGCAGTACTTC.

The rearrangement joins TRBV15 to TRBJ2-1; TRBD1 matches at 8 bases. The CDR3 has 15 residues. The V segment lost 0 bases and the J segment 9 bases; nucleotides outside the gene matches: 7. Per the germline V gene, CDR1 is LNHNV and CDR2 is YYDKDF (reference sequence). As DNA, the CDR3 is TGTGCCACCAGCAGAGATTCCAGGGGGCAGTTTGAGCAGTTCTTC. Residues: CATSRDSRGQFEQFF. The whole variable domain, filled in from reference TRBV15 and TRBJ2-1, reads DAMVIQNPRYQVTQFGKPVTLSCSQTLNHNVMYWYQQKSSQAPKLLFHYYDKDFNNEADTPDNFQSRRPNTSFCFLDIRSPGLGDTAMYLCATSRDSRGQFEQFFGPGTRLTVL.

This clone came up once. The chain combines TRBV11-2 with TRBJ1-1; a possible D gene is TRBD1 (6 bases). V was cut by 2 bases and J by 10 bases, with 23 bases left in between. Germline values: CDR1 SGHAT, CDR2 FQNNGV. This CDR3 has 16 residues. DNA for the CDR3: TGTGCCAGCAGCTTAATCGGCACGACAGGATCCCTAGGAGCTTTCTTT. Translation: CASSLIGTTGSLGAFF.

The chain couples TRBV5-6 to TRBJ2-2; TRBD2 aligns across 9 bases. J lost 2 bases, V lost 0 bases, and 2 bases had no gene match. Looked up from germline, CDR1 is SGHDT and CDR2 is YYEEEE. CDR3 length equals 16 residues. CDR3 DNA: TGTGCCAGCAGCTTGGAGCTAGCGGGAAACACCGGGGAGCTGTTTTTT. Translation gives CASSLELAGNTGELFF.

This clone has just a few counts. The V gene is TRBV2, the J gene TRBJ2-1, with 9 bases that match TRBD2. Germline V gene sequence: CDR1 SNHLY, CDR2 FYNNEI. The CDR3 has 17 amino acids. After removal of 8 bases from V and 3 bases from J, the junction contained 14 bases not matched to a gene. In DNA form, the CDR3 reads TGTGCCAGCGCCCCGGGACTAGCCCTACCGAACTACAATGAGCAGTTCTTC. As protein: CASAPGLALPNYNEQFF.

This clone has only one observation. This chain connects TRBV4-2 to TRBJ2-1; 7 bases align to TRBD1. The CDR3 runs to 18 residues. Germline values: CDR1 LGHNA, CDR2 YNFKEQ. The V segment lost 4 bases and the J segment 0 bases; nucleotides outside the gene matches: 12. The DNA for the CDR3 is TGTGCCAGCAGCCCCATACACTCGACAGGGAGCTCCTACAATGAGCAGTTCTTC. Translated: CASSPIHSTGSSYNEQFF.

V gene TRBV6-5 combines with J gene TRBJ2-3; D is unresolved. Looked up from germline, CDR1 is MNHEY and CDR2 is SVGAGI. CDR3 length: 13 residues. Trimming shortened V by 2 bases and J by 0 bases, and 3 bases separated the two germline ends. CDR3 coding DNA: TGTGCCAGCAGTTACACTAGCACAGATACGCAGTATTTT. The encoded protein is CASSYTSTDTQYF.

The chain recombines TRBV7-2 with TRBJ1-2, with TRBD1 matching over 7 bases. V shed 0 bases and J 5 bases; nucleotides not matched to a gene: 0. Germline CDR1 is SGHTA and CDR2 is FQGNSA. The CDR3 covers 13 residues. For the CDR3, the DNA is TGTGCCAGCAGCTTAGCACAGGGGTATGGCTACACCTTC. Translation gives CASSLAQGYGYTF.

The V call is TRBV29-1, the J call TRBJ2-7; D might be TRBD2 (7 bases). The ends were cut back, 7 bases at V and 4 bases at J, with 17 bases in the middle. The germline gives CDR1 SQVTM, CDR2 ANQGSEA. The CDR3 sequence is 13 residues long. CDR3 amino acids: CSASNGGQYEQYF. In DNA, the CDR3 is TGCAGCGCCTCGAACGGGGGGCAATACGAGCAGTACTTC.

The genes are TRBV5-6 and TRBJ2-1; 8 bases match TRBD2. CDR1 and CDR2 from the germline V gene are SGHDT and YYEEEE. Trimming at V came to 3 bases and at J to 8 bases, leaving 10 bases not matched to a gene. This CDR3 is 15 amino acids long. The CDR3: CASSSRRGAGDEQFF. The CDR3 bases are TGTGCCAGCAGCTCTAGGCGGGGGGCGGGCGATGAGCAGTTCTTC.

J is TRBJ2-1 and V is TRBV9, with D maybe TRBD2 (5 bases). The germline V gene encodes CDR1 SGDLS and CDR2 YYNGEE. This CDR3 is 15 amino acids long. V lost 2 bases and J lost 4, with 13 bases in between. The CDR3 reads CASSVGWRVYNEQFF. The CDR3 DNA sequence: TGTGCCAGCAGCGTGGGTTGGCGGGTGTACAATGAGCAGTTCTTC.

The V and J genes are TRBV11-3 and TRBJ2-3; TRBD2 aligns across 8 bases. Germline CDR1 SGHNT, CDR2 YENEEA. V trimming: 4 bases; J trimming: 1 base; junction bases outside the gene matches: 1. The CDR3 length is 14 residues. CDR3 region: CASSSGGRTDTQYF. For the CDR3, the DNA is TGTGCCAGCAGCTCGGGAGGGCGCACAGATACGCAGTATTTT.

The table lists this clone with a few counts. This rearrangement joins TRBV14 to TRBJ2-5; possibly TRBD2 for D (5 bases). Trimming removed 4 bases at V and 5 bases at J, with 17 bases between. Germline V CDR1 and CDR2: SGHDN, FVKESK. This CDR3 is built from 15 residues. CDR3 in amino acids: CASSRVMFGEETQYF. Here the CDR3 DNA reads TGTGCCAGCAGCCGAGTCATGTTCGGGGAGGAGACCCAGTACTTC.

The V and J genes are TRBV7-2 and TRBJ2-7; 7 positions match TRBD1. The germline gives CDR1 SGHTA, CDR2 FQGNSA. V was clipped by 5 bases and J by 2 bases; unmatched bases: 9. The CDR3 spans 15 residues. The CDR3 loop is CASSLSGTEPYEQYF. The DNA for the CDR3 is TGTGCCAGCAGCCTTTCCGGGACAGAACCCTACGAGCAGTACTTC.

The V gene is TRBV9, the J gene TRBJ2-7; perhaps TRBD1 as D (6 bases). Trimming left V 0 bases short and J 3 bases short, with 13 bases between. The CDR3 is 15 residues long. The V gene's germline CDR1 is SGDLS and CDR2 YYNGEE. In DNA, the CDR3 is TGTGCCAGCAGCGTAGGTCAAGGGGGATACTACGAGCAGTACTTC. This sequence encodes CASSVGQGGYYEQYF.

The chain joins TRBV10-3 to TRBJ2-7; 8 bases fit TRBD2. The junction had 4 bases not matched to a gene; V was cut back by 3 bases and J by 3 bases. Germline V CDR1 and CDR2: ENHRY, SYGVKD. This CDR3 contains 14 residues. The CDR3 nucleotides read TGTGCCATCAGTGACCCGGGGGGGAGCTACGAGCAGTACTTC. It is translated as CAISDPGGSYEQYF.

J is TRBJ2-1 and V is TRBV9, with D possibly TRBD2 on 7 matching bases. V was clipped by 0 bases and J by 0 bases, with 16 bases between them. This CDR3 contains 18 residues. CDR1 and CDR2 (germline): SGDLS, YYNGEE. The CDR3 DNA sequence: TGTGCCAGCAGCGTAGCTACGGGGGGCGGCAGCTCCTACAATGAGCAGTTCTTC. Its translation: CASSVATGGGSSYNEQFF. The whole variable domain, filled in from reference TRBV9 and TRBJ2-1, reads DSGVTQTPKHLITATGQRVTLRCSPRSGDLSVYWYQQSLDQGLQFLIQYYNGEERAKGNILERFSAQQFPDLHSELNLSSLELGDSALYFCASSVATGGGSSYNEQFFGPGTRLTVL.